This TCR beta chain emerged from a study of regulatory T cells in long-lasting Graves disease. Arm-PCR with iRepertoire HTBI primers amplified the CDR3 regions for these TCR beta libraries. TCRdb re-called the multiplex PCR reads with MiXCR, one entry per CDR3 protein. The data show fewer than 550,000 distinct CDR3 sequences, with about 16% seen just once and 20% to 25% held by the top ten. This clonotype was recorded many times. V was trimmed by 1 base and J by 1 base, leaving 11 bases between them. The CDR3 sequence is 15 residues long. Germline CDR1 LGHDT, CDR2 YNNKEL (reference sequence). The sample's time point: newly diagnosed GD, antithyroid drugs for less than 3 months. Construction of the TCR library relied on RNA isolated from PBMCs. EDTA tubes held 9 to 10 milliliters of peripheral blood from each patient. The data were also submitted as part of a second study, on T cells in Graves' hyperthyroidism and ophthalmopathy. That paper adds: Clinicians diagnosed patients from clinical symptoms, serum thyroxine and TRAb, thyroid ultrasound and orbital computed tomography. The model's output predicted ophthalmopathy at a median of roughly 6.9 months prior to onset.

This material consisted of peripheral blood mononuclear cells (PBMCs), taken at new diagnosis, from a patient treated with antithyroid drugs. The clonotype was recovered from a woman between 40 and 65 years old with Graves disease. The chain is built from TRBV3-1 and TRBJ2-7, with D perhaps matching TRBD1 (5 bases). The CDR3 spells CASSQGRGVSYEQYF. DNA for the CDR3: TGTGCCAGCAGCCAAGGAAGGGGCGTATCCTACGAGCAGTACTTC.